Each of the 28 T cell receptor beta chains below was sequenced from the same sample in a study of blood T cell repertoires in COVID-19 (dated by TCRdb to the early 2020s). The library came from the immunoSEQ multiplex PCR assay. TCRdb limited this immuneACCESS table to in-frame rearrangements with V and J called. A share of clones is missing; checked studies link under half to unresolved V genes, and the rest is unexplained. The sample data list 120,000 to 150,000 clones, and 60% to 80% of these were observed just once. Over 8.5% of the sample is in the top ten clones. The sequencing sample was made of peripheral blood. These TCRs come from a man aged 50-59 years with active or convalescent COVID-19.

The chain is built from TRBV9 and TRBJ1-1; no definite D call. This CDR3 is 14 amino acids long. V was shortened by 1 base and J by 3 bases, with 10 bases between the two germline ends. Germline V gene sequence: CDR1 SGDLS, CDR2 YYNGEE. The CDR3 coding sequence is TGTGCCAGCAGCGTACAGGCCACCTACACTGAAGCTTTCTTT. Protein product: CASSVQATYTEAFF.

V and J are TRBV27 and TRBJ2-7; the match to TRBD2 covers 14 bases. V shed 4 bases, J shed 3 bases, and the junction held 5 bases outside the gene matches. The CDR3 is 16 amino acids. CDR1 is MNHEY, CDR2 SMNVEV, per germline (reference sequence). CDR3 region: CASSSWGTSGGYEQYF. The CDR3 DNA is TGTGCCAGCAGTTCCTGGGGGACTAGCGGGGGCTACGAGCAGTACTTC.

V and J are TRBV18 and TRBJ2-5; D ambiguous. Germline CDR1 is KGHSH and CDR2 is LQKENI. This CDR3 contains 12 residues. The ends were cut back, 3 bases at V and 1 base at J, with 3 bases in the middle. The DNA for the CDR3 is TGTGCCAGCTCACCCTCCCAAGAGACCCAGTACTTC. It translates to CASSPSQETQYF.

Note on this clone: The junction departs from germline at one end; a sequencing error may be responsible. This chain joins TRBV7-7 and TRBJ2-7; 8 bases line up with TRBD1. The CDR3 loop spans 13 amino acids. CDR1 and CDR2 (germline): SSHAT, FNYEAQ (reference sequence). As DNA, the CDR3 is TGTGCTAGCAGCTCGACAGGGGTCAACGAGCAGTACTTC. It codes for CASSSTGVNEQYF.

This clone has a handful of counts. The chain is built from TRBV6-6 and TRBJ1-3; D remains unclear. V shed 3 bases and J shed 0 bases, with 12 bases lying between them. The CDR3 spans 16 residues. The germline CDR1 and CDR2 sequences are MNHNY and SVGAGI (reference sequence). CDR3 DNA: TGTGCCAGCAGTTATTCGAGGGCCGACTCTGGAAACACCATATATTTT. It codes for CASSYSRADSGNTIYF.

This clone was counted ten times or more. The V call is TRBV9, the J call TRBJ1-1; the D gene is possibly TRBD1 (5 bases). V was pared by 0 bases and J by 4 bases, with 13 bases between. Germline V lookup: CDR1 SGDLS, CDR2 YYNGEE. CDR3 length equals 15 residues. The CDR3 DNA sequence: TGTGCCAGCAGCGTAGGTAGGGGTGTAGGCACTGAAGCTTTCTTT. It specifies CASSVGRGVGTEAFF.

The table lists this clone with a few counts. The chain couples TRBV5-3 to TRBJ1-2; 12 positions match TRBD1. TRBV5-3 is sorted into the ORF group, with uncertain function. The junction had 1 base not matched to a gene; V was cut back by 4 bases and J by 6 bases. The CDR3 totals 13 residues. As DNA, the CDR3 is TGTGCCAGAAGCGGGACAGGGGGCCATGGCTACACCTTC. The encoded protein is CARSGTGGHGYTF.

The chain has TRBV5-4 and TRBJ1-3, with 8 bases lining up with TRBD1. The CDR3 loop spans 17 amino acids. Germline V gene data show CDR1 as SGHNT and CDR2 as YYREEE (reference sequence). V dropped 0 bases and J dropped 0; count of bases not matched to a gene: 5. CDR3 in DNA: TGTGCCAGCAGCTTGGCGGGGACAGGAACCTCTGGAAACACCATATATTTT. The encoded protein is CASSLAGTGTSGNTIYF.

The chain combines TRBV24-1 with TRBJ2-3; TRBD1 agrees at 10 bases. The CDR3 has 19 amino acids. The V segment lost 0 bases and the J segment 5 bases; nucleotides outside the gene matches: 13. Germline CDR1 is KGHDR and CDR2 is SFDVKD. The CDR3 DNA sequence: TGTGCCACCAGTGATTTGTCCCCTTGGACAGGGGGGGGTGGAGATACGCAGTATTTT. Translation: CATSDLSPWTGGGGDTQYF.

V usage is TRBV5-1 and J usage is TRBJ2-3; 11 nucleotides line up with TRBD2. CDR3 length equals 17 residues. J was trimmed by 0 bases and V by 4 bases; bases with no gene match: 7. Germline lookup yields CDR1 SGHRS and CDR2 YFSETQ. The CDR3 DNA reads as TGCGCCAGCAGCCTCCCCGGGACTAGCGGAAGCACAGATACGCAGTATTTT. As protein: CASSLPGTSGSTDTQYF.

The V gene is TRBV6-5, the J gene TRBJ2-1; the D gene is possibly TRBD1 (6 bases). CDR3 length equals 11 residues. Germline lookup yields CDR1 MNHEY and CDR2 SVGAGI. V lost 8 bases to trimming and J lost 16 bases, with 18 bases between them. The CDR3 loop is CASGQGQRLFF. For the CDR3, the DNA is TGTGCCAGCGGTCAGGGGCAGCGCCTTTTCTTC.

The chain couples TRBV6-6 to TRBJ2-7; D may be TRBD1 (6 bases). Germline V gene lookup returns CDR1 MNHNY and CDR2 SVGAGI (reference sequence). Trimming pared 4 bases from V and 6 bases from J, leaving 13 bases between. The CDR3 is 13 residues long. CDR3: CASSLRQGSEQYF. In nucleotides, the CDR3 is TGTGCCAGCAGTTTGAGGCAGGGGAGCGAGCAGTACTTC.

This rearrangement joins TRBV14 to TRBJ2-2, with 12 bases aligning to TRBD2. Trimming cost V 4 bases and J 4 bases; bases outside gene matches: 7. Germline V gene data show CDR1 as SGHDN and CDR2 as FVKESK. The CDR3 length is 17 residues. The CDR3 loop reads CASSPWTSGIATGELFF. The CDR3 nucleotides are TGTGCCAGCAGCCCCTGGACTAGCGGGATCGCCACCGGGGAGCTGTTTTTT.

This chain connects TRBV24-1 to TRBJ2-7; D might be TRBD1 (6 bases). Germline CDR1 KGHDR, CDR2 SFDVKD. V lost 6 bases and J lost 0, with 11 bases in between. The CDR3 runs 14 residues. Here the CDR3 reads CATSQGQSSYEQYF. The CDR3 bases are TGTGCCACCAGTCAGGGACAAAGCTCCTACGAGCAGTACTTC.

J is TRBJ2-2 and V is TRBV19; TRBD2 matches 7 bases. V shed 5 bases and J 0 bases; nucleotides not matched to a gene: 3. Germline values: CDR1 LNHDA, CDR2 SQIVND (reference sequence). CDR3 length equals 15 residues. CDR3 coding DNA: TGTGCCAGTAGTGTACTAGCGTCGAACACCGGGGAGCTGTTTTTT. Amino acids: CASSVLASNTGELFF.

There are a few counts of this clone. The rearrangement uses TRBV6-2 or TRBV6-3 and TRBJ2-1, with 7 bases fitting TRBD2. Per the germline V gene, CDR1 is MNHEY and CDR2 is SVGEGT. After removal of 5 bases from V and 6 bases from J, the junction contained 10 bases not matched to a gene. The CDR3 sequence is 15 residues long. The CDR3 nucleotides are TGTGCCAGCAGTCACGGACTAGAGGTGGTCAATGAGCAGTTCTTC. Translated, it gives CASSHGLEVVNEQFF.

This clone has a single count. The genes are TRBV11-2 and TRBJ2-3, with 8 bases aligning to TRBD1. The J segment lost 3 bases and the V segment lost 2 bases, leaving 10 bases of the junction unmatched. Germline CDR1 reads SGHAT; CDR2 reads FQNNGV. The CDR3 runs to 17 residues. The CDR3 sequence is CASSLFTGTGLTDTQYF. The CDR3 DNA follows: TGTGCCAGCAGCTTATTTACCGGGACAGGACTAACAGATACGCAGTATTTT. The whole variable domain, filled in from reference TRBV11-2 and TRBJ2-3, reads EAGVAQSPRYKIIEKRQSVAFWCNPISGHATLYWYQQILGQGPKLLIQFQNNGVVDDSQLPKDRFSAERLKGVDSTLKIQPAKLEDSAVYLCASSLFTGTGLTDTQYFGPGTRLTVL.

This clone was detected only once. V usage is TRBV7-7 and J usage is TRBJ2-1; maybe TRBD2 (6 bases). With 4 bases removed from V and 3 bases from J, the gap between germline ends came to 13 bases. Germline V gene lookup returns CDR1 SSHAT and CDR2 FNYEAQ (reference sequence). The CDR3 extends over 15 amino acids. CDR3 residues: CASSSGGENYNEQFF. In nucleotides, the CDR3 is TGTGCCAGCAGCTCCGGGGGAGAGAACTACAATGAGCAGTTCTTC.

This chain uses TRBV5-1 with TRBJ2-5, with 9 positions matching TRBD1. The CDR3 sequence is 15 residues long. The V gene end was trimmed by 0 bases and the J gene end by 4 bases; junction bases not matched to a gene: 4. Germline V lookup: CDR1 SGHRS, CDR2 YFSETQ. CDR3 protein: CASSLGPTGGETQYF. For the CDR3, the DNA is TGCGCCAGCAGCTTGGGCCCGACAGGGGGAGAGACCCAGTACTTC.

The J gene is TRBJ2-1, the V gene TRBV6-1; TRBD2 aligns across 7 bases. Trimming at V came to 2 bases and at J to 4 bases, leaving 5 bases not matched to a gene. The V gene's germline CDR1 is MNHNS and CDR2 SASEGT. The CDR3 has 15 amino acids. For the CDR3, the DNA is TGTGCCAGCAGTGAAAGGGCTAGCGGATACAATGAGCAGTTCTTC. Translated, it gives CASSERASGYNEQFF.

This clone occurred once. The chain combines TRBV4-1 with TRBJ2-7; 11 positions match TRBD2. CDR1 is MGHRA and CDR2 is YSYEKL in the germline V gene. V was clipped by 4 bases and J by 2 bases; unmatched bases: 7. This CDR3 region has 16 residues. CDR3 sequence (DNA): TGCGCCAGCAGCCGAGGCGGGACTAGCGGTACCTACGAGCAGTACTTC. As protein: CASSRGGTSGTYEQYF.

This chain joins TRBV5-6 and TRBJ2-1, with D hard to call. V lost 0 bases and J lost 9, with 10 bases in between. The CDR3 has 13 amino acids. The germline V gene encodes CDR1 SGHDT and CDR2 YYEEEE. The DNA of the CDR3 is TGTGCCAGCAGCTTGGTGGCAGATGTTGAGCAGTTCTTC. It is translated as CASSLVADVEQFF.

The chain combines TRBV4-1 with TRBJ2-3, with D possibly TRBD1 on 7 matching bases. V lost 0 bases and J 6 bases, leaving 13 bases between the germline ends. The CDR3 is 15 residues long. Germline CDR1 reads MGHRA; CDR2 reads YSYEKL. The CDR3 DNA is TGCGCCAGCAGCCAAGAGCAGGGGGGTTGGGATACGCAGTATTTT. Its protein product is CASSQEQGGWDTQYF.

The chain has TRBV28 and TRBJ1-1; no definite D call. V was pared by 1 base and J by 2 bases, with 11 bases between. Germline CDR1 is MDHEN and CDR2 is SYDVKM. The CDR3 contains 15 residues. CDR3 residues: CASSLLGGPNTEAFF. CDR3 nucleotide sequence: TGTGCCAGCAGTTTATTGGGAGGGCCCAACACTGAAGCTTTCTTT.

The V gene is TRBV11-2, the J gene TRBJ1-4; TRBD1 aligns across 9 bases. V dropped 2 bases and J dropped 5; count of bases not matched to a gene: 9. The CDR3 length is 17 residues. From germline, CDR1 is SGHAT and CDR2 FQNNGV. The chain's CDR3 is CASSLWGPGQGNEKLFF. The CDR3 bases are TGTGCCAGCAGCTTATGGGGGCCGGGACAGGGAAATGAAAAACTGTTTTTT.

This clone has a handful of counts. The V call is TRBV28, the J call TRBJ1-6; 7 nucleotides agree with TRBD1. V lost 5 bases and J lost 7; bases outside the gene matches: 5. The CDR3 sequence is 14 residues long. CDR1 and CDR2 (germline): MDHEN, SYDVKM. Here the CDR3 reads CASSRDSRNSPLHF. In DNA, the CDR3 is TGTGCCAGCAGTAGGGACAGTAGAAATTCACCCCTCCACTTT. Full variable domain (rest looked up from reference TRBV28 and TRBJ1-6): DVKVTQSSRYLVKRTGEKVFLECVQDMDHENMFWYRQDPGLGLRLIYFSYDVKMKEKGDIPEGYSVSREKKERFSLILESASTNQTSMYLCASSRDSRNSPLHFGNGTRLTVT.

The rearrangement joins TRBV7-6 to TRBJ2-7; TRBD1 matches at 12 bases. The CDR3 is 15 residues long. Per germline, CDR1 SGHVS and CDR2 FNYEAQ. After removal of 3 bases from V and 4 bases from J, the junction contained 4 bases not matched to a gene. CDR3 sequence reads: CASSLGQGAHYEQYF. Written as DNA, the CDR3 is TGTGCCAGCAGCTTGGGACAGGGGGCTCATTACGAGCAGTACTTC.

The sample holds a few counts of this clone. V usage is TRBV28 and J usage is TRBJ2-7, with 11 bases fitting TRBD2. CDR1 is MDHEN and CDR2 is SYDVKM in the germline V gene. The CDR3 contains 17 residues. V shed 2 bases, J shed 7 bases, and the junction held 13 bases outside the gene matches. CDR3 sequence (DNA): TGTGCCAGCAGTTTACTTGTACTAGCGGGAGTATCCCAGGAGCAGTACTTC. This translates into CASSLLVLAGVSQEQYF.